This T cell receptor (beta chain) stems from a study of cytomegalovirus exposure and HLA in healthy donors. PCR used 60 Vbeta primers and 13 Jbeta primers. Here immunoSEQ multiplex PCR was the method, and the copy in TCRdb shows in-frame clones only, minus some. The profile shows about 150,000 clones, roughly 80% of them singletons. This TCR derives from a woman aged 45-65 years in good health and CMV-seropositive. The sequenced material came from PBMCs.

The CDR3 DNA reads as TGTGCCAGCAACCCGGGACTAGCGCCGACCTCCTACGAGCAGTACTTC. Residues: CASNPGLAPTSYEQYF. V is TRBV7-9 and J is TRBJ2-7; 10 bases agree with TRBD2. Losses at the gene ends were 7 bases for V and 0 bases for J; bases not matched to a gene: 9. The germline CDR1 and CDR2 sequences are SEHNR and FQNEAQ (reference sequence). The CDR3 spans 16 residues.